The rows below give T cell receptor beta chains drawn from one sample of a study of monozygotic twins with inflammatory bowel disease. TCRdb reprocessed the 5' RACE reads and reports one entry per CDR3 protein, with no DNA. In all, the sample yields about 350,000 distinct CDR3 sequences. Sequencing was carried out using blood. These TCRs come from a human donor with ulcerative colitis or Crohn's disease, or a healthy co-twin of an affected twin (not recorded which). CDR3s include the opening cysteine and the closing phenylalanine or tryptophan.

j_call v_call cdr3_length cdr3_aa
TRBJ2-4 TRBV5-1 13 CASSLQGGNIQYF
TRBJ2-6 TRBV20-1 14 CSASEGSGANVLTF
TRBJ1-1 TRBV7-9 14 CASIKGTGNTEAFF
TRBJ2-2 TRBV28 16 CASSTRNYSNTGELFF
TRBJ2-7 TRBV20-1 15 CSARLGLAGVYEQYF
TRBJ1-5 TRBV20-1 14 CSAAGPFPGQPQHF
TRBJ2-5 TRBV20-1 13 CSAGDQGQETQYF
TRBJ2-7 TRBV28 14 CASSPPGNPYEQYF
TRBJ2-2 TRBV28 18 CASSFIGLKRSYTGELFF
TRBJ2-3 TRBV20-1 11 CSVGLSDTQYF
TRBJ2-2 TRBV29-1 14 CSGGLAGGTGELFF
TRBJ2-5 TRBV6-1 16 CASSAGTGWTQETQYF
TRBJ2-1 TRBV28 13 CASSKLESNEQFF
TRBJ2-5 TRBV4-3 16 CASSQVGSGGVETQFF
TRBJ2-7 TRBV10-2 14 CASRRTAGSYEQYF
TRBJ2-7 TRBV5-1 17 CASSHQYWSGDSYEQYF
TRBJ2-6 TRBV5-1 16 CASRPGRFSGANVLTF
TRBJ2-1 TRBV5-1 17 CASSLESSGSSYNEQFF
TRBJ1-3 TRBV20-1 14 CSALDRRSGNTIYF
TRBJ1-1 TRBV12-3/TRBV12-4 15 CASSFSQGMNTEAFF
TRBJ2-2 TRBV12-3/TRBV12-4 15 CASSFSMHATGELFF
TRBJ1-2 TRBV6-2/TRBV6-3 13 CASSYSWGDGYTF
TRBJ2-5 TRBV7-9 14 CASSLVSELETQYF
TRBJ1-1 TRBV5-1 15 CASSLTVTPNTEAFF
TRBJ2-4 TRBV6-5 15 CASSYSKGRQTIQYF
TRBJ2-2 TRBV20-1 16 CSAREWAGTNTGELFF
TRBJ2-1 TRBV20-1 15 CSALFGGATYNEQFF
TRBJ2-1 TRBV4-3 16 CASSQDLSLSYNEQFF
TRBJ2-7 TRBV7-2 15 CASSLQAGGLYEQYF
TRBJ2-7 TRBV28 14 CASRPGAKTYEQYF
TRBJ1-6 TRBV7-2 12 CASSFPTGTLHF
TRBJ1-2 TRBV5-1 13 CASSLEIGAGYTF
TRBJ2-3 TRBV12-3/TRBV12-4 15 CASSGTSTSTDTQYF
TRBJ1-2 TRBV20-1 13 CSARDRGLYGYTF
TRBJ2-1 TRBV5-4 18 CASSLSVGGPLSYNEQFF
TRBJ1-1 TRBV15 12 CATSSKNTEAFF
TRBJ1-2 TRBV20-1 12 CSAERPSYGYTF
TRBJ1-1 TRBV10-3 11 CAISEGNEAFF
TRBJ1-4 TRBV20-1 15 CSARDGGATNEKLFF
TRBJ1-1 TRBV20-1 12 CSASAAYTEAFF
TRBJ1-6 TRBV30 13 CAWSREYNSPLHF
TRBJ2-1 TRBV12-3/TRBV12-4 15 CASSFWAGEDNEQFF
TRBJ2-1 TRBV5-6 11 CASSWDSQQFF
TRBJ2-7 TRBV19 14 CASSSRGKSYEQYF
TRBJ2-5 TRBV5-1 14 CASSGDSPEETQYF
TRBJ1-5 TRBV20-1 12 CSAGHPNQPQHF
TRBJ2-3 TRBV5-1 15 CASSLGGRDRDTQYF
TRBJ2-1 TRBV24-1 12 CATSPTSNEQFF
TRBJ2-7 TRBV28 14 CASISGGRSYEQYF
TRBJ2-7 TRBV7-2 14 CASSLDPATYEQYF
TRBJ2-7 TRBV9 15 CASSATPTASYEQYF
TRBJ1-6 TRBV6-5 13 CASRDRSNSPLHF
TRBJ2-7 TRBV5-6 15 CASSRIRDGYYEQYF
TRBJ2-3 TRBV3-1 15 CASSRSLGLGDTQYF
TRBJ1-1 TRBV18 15 CASSPPPGINTEAFF